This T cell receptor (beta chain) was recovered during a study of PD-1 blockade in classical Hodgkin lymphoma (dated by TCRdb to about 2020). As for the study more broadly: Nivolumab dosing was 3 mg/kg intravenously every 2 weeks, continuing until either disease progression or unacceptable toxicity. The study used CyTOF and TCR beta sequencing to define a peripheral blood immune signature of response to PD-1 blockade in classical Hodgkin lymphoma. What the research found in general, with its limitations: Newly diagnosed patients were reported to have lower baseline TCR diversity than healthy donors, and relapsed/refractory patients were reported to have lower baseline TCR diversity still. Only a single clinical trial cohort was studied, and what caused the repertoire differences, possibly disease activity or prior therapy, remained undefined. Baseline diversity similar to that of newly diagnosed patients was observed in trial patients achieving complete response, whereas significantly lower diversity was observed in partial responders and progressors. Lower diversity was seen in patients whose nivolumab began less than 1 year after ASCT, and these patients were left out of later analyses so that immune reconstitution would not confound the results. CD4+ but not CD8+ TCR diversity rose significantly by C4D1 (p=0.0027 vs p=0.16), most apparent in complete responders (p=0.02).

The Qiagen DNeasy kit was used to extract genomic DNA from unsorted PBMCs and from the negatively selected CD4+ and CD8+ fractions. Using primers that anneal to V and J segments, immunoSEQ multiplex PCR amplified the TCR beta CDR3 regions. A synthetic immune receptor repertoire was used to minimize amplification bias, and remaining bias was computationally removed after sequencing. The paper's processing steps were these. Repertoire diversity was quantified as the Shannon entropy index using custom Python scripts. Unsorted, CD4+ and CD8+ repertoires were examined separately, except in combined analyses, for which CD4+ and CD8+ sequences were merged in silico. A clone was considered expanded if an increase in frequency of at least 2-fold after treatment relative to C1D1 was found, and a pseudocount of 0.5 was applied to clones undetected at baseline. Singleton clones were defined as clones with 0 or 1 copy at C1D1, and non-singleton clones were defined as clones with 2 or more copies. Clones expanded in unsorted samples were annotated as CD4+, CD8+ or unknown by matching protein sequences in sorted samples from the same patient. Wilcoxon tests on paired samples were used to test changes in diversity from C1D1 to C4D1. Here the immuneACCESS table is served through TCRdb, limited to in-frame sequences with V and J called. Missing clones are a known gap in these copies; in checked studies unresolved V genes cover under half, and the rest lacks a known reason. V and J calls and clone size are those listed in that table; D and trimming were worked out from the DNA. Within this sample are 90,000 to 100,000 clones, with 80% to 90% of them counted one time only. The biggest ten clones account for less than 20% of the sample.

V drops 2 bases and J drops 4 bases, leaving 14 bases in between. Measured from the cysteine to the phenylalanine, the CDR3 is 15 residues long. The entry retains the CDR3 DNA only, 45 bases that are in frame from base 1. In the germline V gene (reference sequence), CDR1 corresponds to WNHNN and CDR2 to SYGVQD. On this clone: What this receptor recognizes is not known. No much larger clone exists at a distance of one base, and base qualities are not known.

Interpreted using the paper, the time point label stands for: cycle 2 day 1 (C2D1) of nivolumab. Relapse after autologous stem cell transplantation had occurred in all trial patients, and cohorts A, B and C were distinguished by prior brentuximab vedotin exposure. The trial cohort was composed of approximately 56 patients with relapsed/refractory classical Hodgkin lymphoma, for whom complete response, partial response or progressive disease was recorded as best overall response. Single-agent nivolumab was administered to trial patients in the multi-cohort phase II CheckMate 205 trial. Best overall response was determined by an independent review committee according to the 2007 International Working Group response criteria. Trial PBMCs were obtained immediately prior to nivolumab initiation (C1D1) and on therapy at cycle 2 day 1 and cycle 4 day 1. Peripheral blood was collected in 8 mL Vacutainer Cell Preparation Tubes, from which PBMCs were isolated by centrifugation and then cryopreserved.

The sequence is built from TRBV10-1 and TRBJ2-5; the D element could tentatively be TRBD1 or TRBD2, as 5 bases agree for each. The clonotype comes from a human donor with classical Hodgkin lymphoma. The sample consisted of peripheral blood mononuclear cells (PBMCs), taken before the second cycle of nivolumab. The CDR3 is CASSEGNPGPETQYF. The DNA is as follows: TGCGCCAGCAGTGAGGGCAACCCGGGGCCAGAGACCCAGTACTTC.